These 31 T cell receptor beta chains were sequenced from one sample in a study of T cells expressing NK-cell markers. TCRdb re-called the 5' RACE reads and gives one entry per CDR3 protein, without DNA. This sample's clone table lists some 390,000 distinct CDR3 sequences. The sequenced sample was blood T cells: a sorted CD56 or NKG2C T cell subset, CD4+ or CD8+ T cells, or bulk PBMC T cells (not recorded which). The receptors derive from a woman in her forties or fifties in good health.

CDR3 protein: CASSLRGAGQPQHF. The chain has TRBV12-3 or TRBV12-4 and TRBJ1-5; TCRdb calls TRBD1, which cannot be checked without DNA. The CDR3 sequence is 14 residues long.

The chain combines TRBV12-3 or TRBV12-4 with TRBJ2-7; TCRdb's D call of TRBD2 is untestable without DNA. This CDR3 region has 14 residues. CDR3: CASKEREATYEQYF.

The rearrangement links TRBV12-3 or TRBV12-4 to TRBJ2-4; TCRdb's D call, TRBD1, is unchecked because there is no DNA. This CDR3 has 14 residues. CDR3 loop: CASSPDRGGLIQYF.

This chain joins TRBV24-1 and TRBJ2-1; absent DNA, TCRdb's TRBD2 call cannot be checked. Germline CDR1 KGHDR, CDR2 SFDVKD. The CDR3 spans 14 residues. CDR3 protein: CATSDMKGNDEQFF.

V gene TRBV29-1 combines with J gene TRBJ1-5; the D call of TRBD1 rests on TCRdb alone, since no DNA is present to check it. The length of the CDR3 is 13 residues. Germline V gives CDR1 SQVTM, CDR2 ANQGSEA. The CDR3 loop reads CSTMTGGDQPQHF.

The rearrangement uses TRBV5-1 and TRBJ2-2; TCRdb returns TRBD2, unconfirmable since there is no DNA. The CDR3 covers 19 residues. Germline V gene data show CDR1 as SGHRS and CDR2 as YFSETQ. The CDR3: CASSRGLAGGEANTGELFF.

The rearrangement joins TRBV12-5 to TRBJ2-1; absent DNA, TCRdb's TRBD1 call cannot be checked. CDR1 and CDR2 (germline): LGHNT, FRNRAP. The CDR3 consists of 15 residues. The CDR3 sequence is CASGWSAQGANEQFF.

The CDR3 here is CASSLAGLAGGELFF. The genes are TRBV7-2 and TRBJ2-2; with no DNA, the TCRdb D assignment of TRBD2 cannot be verified. Germline values: CDR1 SGHTA, CDR2 FQGNSA. The CDR3 spans 15 residues.

The CDR3: CACGSPDEQFF. The chain recombines TRBV6-5 with TRBJ2-1; without DNA, the TCRdb call of TRBD2 cannot be checked. Per germline, CDR1 MNHEY and CDR2 SVGAGI. The CDR3 is 11 amino acids.

The rearrangement joins TRBV5-1 to TRBJ2-7; checking the TCRdb D call of TRBD2 is not possible without DNA. The CDR3 loop spans 15 amino acids. Germline CDR1 SGHRS, CDR2 YFSETQ. CDR3 residues: CASSLGPSGLYEQYF.

The J gene is TRBJ2-5, the V gene TRBV11-2; TCRdb designates TRBD1, a call that cannot be tested without DNA. Germline assignment: CDR1 SGHAT and CDR2 FQNNGV. The CDR3 runs 14 residues. The CDR3 loop reads CASSPQTGTQTQYF. The full variable domain, in which reference TRBV11-2 and TRBJ2-5 provide the parts outside the CDR3, is EAGVAQSPRYKIIEKRQSVAFWCNPISGHATLYWYQQILGQGPKLLIQFQNNGVVDDSQLPKDRFSAERLKGVDSTLKIQPAKLEDSAVYLCASSPQTGTQTQYFGPGTRLLVL.

J is TRBJ2-5 and V is TRBV9. The CDR3 length is 14 residues. Germline CDR1 reads SGDLS; CDR2 reads YYNGEE. The CDR3 reads CASSVDGSEETQYF. Complete variable domain (other parts from reference TRBV9 and TRBJ2-5): DSGVTQTPKHLITATGQRVTLRCSPRSGDLSVYWYQQSLDQGLQFLIQYYNGEERAKGNILERFSAQQFPDLHSELNLSSLELGDSALYFCASSVDGSEETQYFGPGTRLLVL.

The V gene is TRBV10-3, the J gene TRBJ1-3. This CDR3 has 14 residues. Germline V gene data show CDR1 as ENHRY and CDR2 as SYGVKD. CDR3: CATRRGSSGNTIYF.

The chain carries TRBV4-1 and TRBJ2-3; TCRdb names TRBD1, which stays unverified in the absence of DNA. The CDR3 is 17 amino acids. Germline lookup yields CDR1 MGHRA and CDR2 YSYEKL. Here the CDR3 reads CASSQGIRRGRTDTQYF.

CDR3 sequence: CASSSRQGAFSSNSPLHF. This chain joins TRBV12-3 or TRBV12-4 and TRBJ1-6; TCRdb indicates TRBD1, and absent DNA this call remains unverified. This CDR3 contains 18 residues.

The chain recombines TRBV29-1 with TRBJ2-7; TCRdb indicates TRBD2, and absent DNA this call remains unverified. Germline CDR1 and CDR2: SQVTM and ANQGSEA. The CDR3 has 12 amino acids. The CDR3: CSVVPSGYEQYF.

The chain couples TRBV5-1 to TRBJ2-3; TCRdb names TRBD1, which stays unverified in the absence of DNA. The CDR3 contains 17 residues. The germline V gene encodes CDR1 SGHRS and CDR2 YFSETQ. The CDR3 sequence is CASSLARTSEDTDTQYF.

The rearrangement links TRBV7-6 to TRBJ2-5; lacking DNA, the TRBD2 call made by TCRdb goes unchecked. Germline loops: CDR1 SGHVS, CDR2 FNYEAQ. There are 16 residues in the CDR3. CDR3: CASGPPAIVGAETQYF.

The chain has TRBV29-1 and TRBJ2-3. This CDR3 spans 13 amino acids. Germline values: CDR1 SQVTM, CDR2 ANQGSEA. The CDR3 spells CSVLVSETDTQYF.

The CDR3 loop reads CASGTGGGNTIYF. The rearrangement joins TRBV5-1 to TRBJ1-3; the D call from TCRdb, TRBD1, cannot be confirmed without DNA. The CDR3 has 13 amino acids. The germline CDR1 and CDR2 sequences are SGHRS and YFSETQ.

This chain uses TRBV27 with TRBJ2-7; TCRdb selects TRBD2, and the lack of DNA leaves this call unchecked. Germline V gene lookup returns CDR1 MNHEY and CDR2 SMNVEV (reference sequence). The CDR3 loop spans 15 amino acids. The chain's CDR3 is CASSPEVAGFYEQYF.

The chain combines TRBV19 with TRBJ2-3. The CDR3 has 11 residues. Per germline, CDR1 LNHDA and CDR2 SQIVND (reference sequence). The CDR3 spells CASTGEDTQYF.

V usage is TRBV20-1 and J usage is TRBJ2-3; TCRdb's D call of TRBD2 is untestable without DNA. Per germline, CDR1 DFQATT and CDR2 SNEGSKA (reference sequence). This CDR3 has 13 amino acids. The CDR3 sequence: CSARGTRIYTQYF.

The chain employs TRBV10-1 and TRBJ2-7; the TRBD1 assignment by TCRdb is unverifiable without DNA. Germline CDR1 and CDR2: WNHNN and SYGVQD (reference sequence). CDR3 length: 15 amino acids. CDR3 sequence: CASSESRGKPYEQYF.

The chain carries TRBV29-1 and TRBJ1-2; TCRdb gives TRBD1 as the D gene, but with no DNA this cannot be confirmed. In germline, CDR1 is SQVTM, CDR2 ANQGSEA. CDR3 length: 15 residues. CDR3 amino acids: CSVEDLGTVIYGYTF. Full variable domain (outside the CDR3, taken from reference TRBV29-1 and TRBJ1-2): SAVISQKPSRDICQRGTSLTIQCQVDSQVTMMFWYRQQPGQSLTLIATANQGSEATYESGFVIDKFPISRPNLTFSTLTVSNMSPEDSSIYLCSVEDLGTVIYGYTFGSGTRLTVV.

V is TRBV11-2 and J is TRBJ2-5; the D call from TCRdb, TRBD1, cannot be confirmed without DNA. From germline, CDR1 is SGHAT and CDR2 FQNNGV. The CDR3 consists of 15 residues. This CDR3 is CASSSGAYEGGTQYF.

The gene calls are TRBV4-1 and TRBJ2-7; the D call from TCRdb, TRBD1, cannot be confirmed without DNA. Per the germline V gene, CDR1 is MGHRA and CDR2 is YSYEKL. The CDR3 is 15 amino acids. The CDR3: CASSQDNRGHYEQYF.

V is TRBV20-1 and J is TRBJ2-3; the D gene TCRdb calls, TRBD1, cannot be checked with no DNA. Germline V lookup: CDR1 DFQATT, CDR2 SNEGSKA (reference sequence). This CDR3 comprises 15 residues. CDR3 protein: CSASETGVTTDTQYF.

The chain carries TRBV29-1 and TRBJ1-5. Germline lookup yields CDR1 SQVTM and CDR2 ANQGSEA. This CDR3 comprises 13 residues. CDR3 sequence reads: CSVGVATNQPQHF.

The V gene is TRBV7-9, the J gene TRBJ2-5; TCRdb outputs TRBD2, but without DNA this stays unchecked. The CDR3 is made up of 16 amino acids. Looked up from germline, CDR1 is SEHNR and CDR2 is FQNEAQ (reference sequence). This CDR3 is CASSLATGLPTETQYF. The full variable domain, in which reference TRBV7-9 and TRBJ2-5 provide the parts outside the CDR3, is DTGVSQNPRHKITKRGQNVTFRCDPISEHNRLYWYRQTLGQGPEFLTYFQNEAQLEKSRLLSDRFSAERPKGSFSTLEIQRTEQGDSAMYLCASSLATGLPTETQYFGPGTRLLVL.

The J gene is TRBJ2-3, the V gene TRBV4-1; TCRdb gives TRBD2 as the D gene, but with no DNA this cannot be confirmed. Germline CDR1 is MGHRA and CDR2 is YSYEKL. The length of the CDR3 is 14 residues. The CDR3 sequence: CASSQGDYADTQYF.